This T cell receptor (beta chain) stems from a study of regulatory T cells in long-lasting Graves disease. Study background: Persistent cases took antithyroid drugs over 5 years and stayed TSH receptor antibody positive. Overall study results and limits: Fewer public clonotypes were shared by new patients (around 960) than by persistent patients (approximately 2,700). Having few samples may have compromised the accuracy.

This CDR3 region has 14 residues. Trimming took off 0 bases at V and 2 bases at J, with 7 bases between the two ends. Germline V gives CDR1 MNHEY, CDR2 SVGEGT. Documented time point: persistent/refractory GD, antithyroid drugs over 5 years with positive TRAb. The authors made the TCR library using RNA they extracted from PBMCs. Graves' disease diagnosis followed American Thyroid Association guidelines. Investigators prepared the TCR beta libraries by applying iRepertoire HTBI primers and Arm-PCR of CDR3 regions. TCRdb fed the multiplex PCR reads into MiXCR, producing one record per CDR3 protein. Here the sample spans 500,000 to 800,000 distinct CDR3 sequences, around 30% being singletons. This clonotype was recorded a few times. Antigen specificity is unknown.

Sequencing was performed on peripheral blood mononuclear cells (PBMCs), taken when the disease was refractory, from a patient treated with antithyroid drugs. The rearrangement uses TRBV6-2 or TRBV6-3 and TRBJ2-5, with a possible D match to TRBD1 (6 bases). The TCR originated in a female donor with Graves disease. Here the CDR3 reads CASSYSTGQETQYF. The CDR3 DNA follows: TGTGCCAGCAGTTACTCTACAGGGCAAGAGACCCAGTACTTC.